Below, 31 T cell receptor beta chains from the same sample are listed, as sequenced in a study of shared clonotypes between healthy human individuals. The method was immunoSEQ multiplex PCR; TCRdb's version includes in-frame clones alone and lacks a portion of them. This sample has 950,000 to 1,300,000 clones, with approximately 76% found just once. Sequencing was carried out using memory CD4+ T cells sorted from blood. Subset defined: CD45RA-negative fraction. The receptor source for this set is a man between 18 and 35 years old in good health.

The gene calls are TRBV5-1 and TRBJ2-5; 12 bases are a match to TRBD2. Per germline, CDR1 SGHRS and CDR2 YFSETQ. The CDR3 runs to 16 residues. V trimming: 4 bases; J trimming: 5 bases; junction bases outside the gene matches: 9. CDR3 DNA sequence: TGCGCCAGCAGCCAATCCCCCGGGACTAGCGGGGAGACCCAGTACTTC. Residues: CASSQSPGTSGETQYF.

In this sample, this clone turned up a few times. The chain joins TRBV30 to TRBJ1-1; D uncertain. V dropped 5 bases and J dropped 5 bases, with 12 bases sitting between them. Germline values: CDR1 GTSNPN, CDR2 SVGIG (reference sequence). This CDR3 region has 12 residues. As DNA, the CDR3 is TGTGCCTGGGGGCCCGGTAGGACTGAAGCTTTCTTT. The encoded protein is CAWGPGRTEAFF.

This rearrangement joins TRBV30 to TRBJ2-2, with D uncertain. CDR3 length: 16 amino acids. Trimming pared 0 bases from V and 1 base from J, leaving 12 bases between. Germline CDR1 is GTSNPN and CDR2 is SVGIG (reference sequence). The chain's CDR3 is CAWSVHRQRNTGELFF. The DNA for the CDR3 is TGTGCCTGGAGTGTACATAGGCAGCGGAACACCGGGGAGCTGTTTTTT. The full variable domain, in which reference TRBV30 and TRBJ2-2 provide the parts outside the CDR3, is SQTIHQWPATLVQPVGSPLSLECTVEGTSNPNLYWYRQAAGRGLQLLFYSVGIGQISSEVPQNLSASRPQDRQFILSSKKLLLSDSGFYLCAWSVHRQRNTGELFFGEGSRLTVL.

This clone was seen at least ten times. V gene TRBV5-1 combines with J gene TRBJ1-1; the D is unclear. The germline V gene has CDR1 SGHRS and CDR2 YFSETQ. The CDR3 length is 14 residues. Trimming left V 2 bases short and J 1 base short, with 9 bases between. Written as DNA, the CDR3 is TGCGCCAGCAGCTTAGGCGACAAGAACACTGAAGCTTTCTTT. Residues: CASSLGDKNTEAFF.

The genes are TRBV30 and TRBJ2-5, with TRBD2 as a possible D gene (5 bases). CDR3 size: 13 residues. V was shortened by 1 base and J by 7 bases, with 13 bases between the two germline ends. Germline CDR1 is GTSNPN and CDR2 is SVGIG (reference sequence). The CDR3 DNA reads as TGTGCCTGGAGTGGACTGAAGGGAGTGACCCAGTACTTC. This codes for CAWSGLKGVTQYF.

This chain uses TRBV19 with TRBJ2-5, with D uncertain. CDR3 length: 14 residues. V lost 1 base to trimming and J lost 7 bases, with 13 bases between them. From germline, CDR1 is LNHDA and CDR2 SQIVND (reference sequence). The DNA for the CDR3 is TGTGCCAGTAGTATAGGTAGGCAGGCCGGGACCCAGTACTTC. As protein: CASSIGRQAGTQYF.

The rearrangement joins TRBV28 to TRBJ2-7; D is unresolved. Between the trimmed V and J ends, which lost 7 bases and 7 bases, there was a span of 14 bases. This CDR3 has 12 amino acids. Germline V gene lookup returns CDR1 MDHEN and CDR2 SYDVKM. This CDR3 is CASKSTPREQYF. The CDR3 DNA reads TGTGCCAGCAAGTCCACCCCTAGGGAGCAGTACTTC.

The rearrangement links TRBV25-1 to TRBJ2-5; 9 nucleotides agree with TRBD1. Looked up from germline, CDR1 is MGHDK and CDR2 is SYGVNS. This CDR3 is built from 14 residues. V shed 5 bases, J shed 4 bases, and the junction held 5 bases outside the gene matches. This chain's CDR3 is CASSQQGARETQYF. The DNA of the CDR3 is TGTGCCAGCAGTCAACAGGGGGCCAGAGAGACCCAGTACTTC.

In its sample, this clone was seen once. The V gene is TRBV7-6, the J gene TRBJ2-7, with a weak D call TRBD1 (7 bases). Germline loops: CDR1 SGHVS, CDR2 FNYEAQ. The V and J ends lost 1 base and 1 base respectively, with 14 bases between them. This CDR3 comprises 16 residues. CDR3 protein: CASSLDQGGRSYEQYF. Written as DNA, the CDR3 is TGTGCCAGCAGCTTAGATCAGGGGGGAAGATCCTACGAGCAGTACTTC.

This clone was counted a single time. A single base is all that separates this from a far larger clone, so a read error is likely. The J gene is TRBJ1-1, the V gene TRBV10-3; D ambiguous. Trimming took off 8 bases at V and 1 base at J, with 5 bases between the two ends. CDR3 length: 11 residues. Per germline, CDR1 ENHRY and CDR2 SYGVKD. The CDR3 protein is CAIAANTEAFF. The CDR3 region has the DNA TGTGCCATCGCAGCGAACACTGAAGCTTTCTTT.

This chain connects TRBV5-5 to TRBJ1-2; 11 bases map to TRBD1. The CDR3 totals 15 residues. Germline-derived CDR1 and CDR2 are SGHKS and YYEKEE (reference sequence). Trimming took 6 bases from V and 4 from J; bases not matched to a gene: 8. CDR3 nucleotide sequence: TGTGCCAGCACCCGGGACAGGGGGTCGGTCTATGGCTACACCTTC. It encodes CASTRDRGSVYGYTF.

This clone has a count of ten or more. The chain uses TRBV6-6 and TRBJ1-2, with a tentative D call TRBD1 (5 bases). CDR1 and CDR2 from the germline V gene are MNHNY and SVGAGI (reference sequence). V was cut by 2 bases and J by 6 bases, with 10 bases left in between. This CDR3 region has 13 residues. CDR3 sequence: CASSYDPGNGYTF. CDR3 nucleotides: TGTGCCAGCAGTTACGATCCAGGGAATGGCTACACCTTC.

This sequence joins TRBV19 and TRBJ1-4; possible D gene TRBD1, 6 bases. Germline CDR1 is LNHDA and CDR2 is SQIVND (reference sequence). This CDR3 is built from 16 residues. The V gene lost 5 bases and the J gene lost 3 bases, with 16 bases spanning the gap. The CDR3 DNA reads TGTGCCAGTAGTGGAGACAGGATCGGTTCTAATGAAAAACTGTTTTTT. Translation: CASSGDRIGSNEKLFF.

V gene TRBV4-2 combines with J gene TRBJ1-2; D gene ambiguous. This CDR3 comprises 13 residues. Trimming removed 1 base at V and 4 bases at J, with 7 bases between. Germline V gene lookup returns CDR1 LGHNA and CDR2 YNFKEQ. The CDR3 loop is CASSQGWVYGYTF. The CDR3 DNA reads as TGTGCCAGCAGCCAAGGTTGGGTCTATGGCTACACCTTC.

This chain uses TRBV6-1 with TRBJ2-7, with 15 bases identical to TRBD2. The CDR3 contains 15 residues. V was clipped by 11 bases and J by 0 bases; unmatched bases: 5. Looked up from germline, CDR1 is MNHNS and CDR2 is SASEGT. The CDR3 DNA is TGTGCCGGGACTAGCGGGGGGATAGGCTCCTACGAGCAGTACTTC. This gives the protein CAGTSGGIGSYEQYF.

The rearrangement joins TRBV28 to TRBJ2-7; 12 bases fit TRBD2. This CDR3 has 13 residues. Trimming at V came to 6 bases and at J to 7 bases, leaving 4 bases not matched to a gene. Germline assignment: CDR1 MDHEN and CDR2 SYDVKM. The CDR3 sequence: CASSSGTSGEQYF. The CDR3 nucleotides read TGTGCCAGCAGCTCAGGGACTAGCGGGGAGCAGTACTTC.

The chain couples TRBV14 to TRBJ2-7, with 7 bases that match TRBD1. Per germline, CDR1 SGHDN and CDR2 FVKESK. Trimming removed 1 base from V and 2 bases from J; junction bases left unmatched: 5. CDR3 size: 15 residues. This chain's CDR3 is CASSQGGGQTYEQYF. Here the CDR3 DNA reads TGTGCCAGCAGCCAAGGAGGGGGCCAAACCTACGAGCAGTACTTC.

The chain employs TRBV9 and TRBJ1-4, with 7 bases that match TRBD1. V lost 0 bases to trimming and J lost 4 bases; unmatched junction nucleotides: 9. CDR1 is SGDLS, CDR2 YYNGEE, per germline. CDR3 size: 17 residues. CDR3: CASSVGGDRALNEKLFF. CDR3 nucleotide sequence: TGTGCCAGCAGCGTAGGGGGAGACAGGGCCCTTAATGAAAAACTGTTTTTT.

CDR3 in DNA: TGTGCCAGTAGTCCGGGACAGGGGGCGGGAGAGCAGTACTTC. The encoded protein is CASSPGQGAGEQYF. The chain couples TRBV19 to TRBJ2-7; 12 nucleotides match TRBD1. This CDR3 has 14 residues. Trimming at V came to 5 bases and at J to 7 bases, leaving 6 bases not matched to a gene. Per the germline V gene, CDR1 is LNHDA and CDR2 is SQIVND (reference sequence). Together with reference TRBV19 and TRBJ2-7, the CDR3 gives the full variable domain: DGGITQSPKYLFRKEGQNVTLSCEQNLNHDAMYWYRQDPGQGLRLIYYSQIVNDFQKGDIAEGYSVSREKKESFPLTVTSAQKNPTAFYLCASSPGQGAGEQYFGPGTRLTVT.

This clone was picked up one time. The chain carries TRBV6-6 and TRBJ2-4, with D perhaps matching TRBD1 (8 bases). This CDR3 is 13 amino acids long. V dropped 8 bases and J dropped 8 bases, with 16 bases sitting between them. Germline assignment: CDR1 MNHNY and CDR2 SVGAGI (reference sequence). The CDR3 spells CASQNRGGYIQYF. CDR3 DNA sequence: TGTGCCAGCCAAAACAGGGGGGGATACATTCAGTACTTC.

The chain uses TRBV28 and TRBJ2-5, with 7 bases matching TRBD1. The CDR3 spans 14 residues. CDR1 and CDR2 from the germline V gene are MDHEN and SYDVKM. V dropped 3 bases and J dropped 5; count of bases not matched to a gene: 6. CDR3 residues: CASSFGTVGETQYF. In nucleotides, the CDR3 is TGTGCCAGCAGTTTTGGGACAGTTGGGGAGACCCAGTACTTC. Full variable domain (outside the CDR3, taken from reference TRBV28 and TRBJ2-5): DVKVTQSSRYLVKRTGEKVFLECVQDMDHENMFWYRQDPGLGLRLIYFSYDVKMKEKGDIPEGYSVSREKKERFSLILESASTNQTSMYLCASSFGTVGETQYFGPGTRLLVL.

In the case of this clone: The same CDR3 can be traced to other DNA sequences in this sample. This chain joins TRBV11-2 and TRBJ2-7; 8 nucleotides line up with TRBD1. CDR1 and CDR2 from the germline V gene are SGHAT and FQNNGV. V shed 0 bases and J 2 bases; nucleotides not matched to a gene: 3. The CDR3 is 15 amino acids. For the CDR3, the DNA is TGTGCCAGCAGCTTAGAGGTCAGGGGGCCCTACGAGCAGTACTTC. Encoded protein: CASSLEVRGPYEQYF.

The V gene is TRBV10-3, the J gene TRBJ1-4; D is uncertain. V was clipped by 5 bases and J by 0 bases, with 10 bases between them. Looked up from germline, CDR1 is ENHRY and CDR2 is SYGVKD. The CDR3 has 15 amino acids. The CDR3 reads CAISRGQPTNEKLFF. CDR3 nucleotide sequence: TGTGCCATCAGTCGAGGGCAGCCAACTAATGAAAAACTGTTTTTT.

This chain links TRBV27 with TRBJ2-3; TRBD2 matches 8 bases. Germline assignment: CDR1 MNHEY and CDR2 SMNVEV (reference sequence). The CDR3 is 16 amino acids. V dropped 0 bases and J dropped 0; count of bases not matched to a gene: 2. CDR3 region: CASSLSGGVSTDTQYF. The DNA for the CDR3 is TGTGCCAGCAGTTTATCCGGGGGGGTTAGCACAGATACGCAGTATTTT.

This rearrangement joins TRBV7-9 to TRBJ2-7, with D possibly being TRBD2 (6 bases). Trimming took 7 bases from V and 4 from J, leaving 14 bases between them. This CDR3 is 13 amino acids long. CDR1 and CDR2 (germline): SEHNR, FQNEAQ (reference sequence). The CDR3 DNA sequence: TGTGCCAGCACACGGGGGAACGGGTACGAGCAGTACTTC. It is translated as CASTRGNGYEQYF.

J is TRBJ1-3 and V is TRBV19; D gene ambiguous. V lost 4 bases and J 0 bases, leaving 7 bases between the germline ends. Germline CDR1 LNHDA, CDR2 SQIVND (reference sequence). This CDR3 has 14 amino acids. The DNA of the CDR3 is TGTGCCAGTAGTACCAGGACCTCTGGAAACACCATATATTTT. It is translated as CASSTRTSGNTIYF.

V is TRBV28 and J is TRBJ2-7, with 10 bases lining up with TRBD1. The CDR3 sequence is 14 residues long. Per the germline V gene, CDR1 is MDHEN and CDR2 is SYDVKM. J gave up 6 bases and V 11 bases, and 13 bases lay outside the gene matches. This CDR3 is CAVSSGQGFFEQYF. DNA for the CDR3: TGTGCCGTGAGCTCGGGACAGGGGTTTTTCGAGCAGTACTTC.

This clone was seen repeatedly, ten times or more. The V call is TRBV25-1, the J call TRBJ2-3; 12 positions match TRBD2. The CDR3 sequence is 16 residues long. Germline CDR1 is MGHDK and CDR2 is SYGVNS. With V trimmed by 2 bases and J by 6 bases, 6 bases remained unmatched. CDR3 sequence reads: CASSERLAGGLDTQYF. CDR3 bases: TGTGCCAGCAGTGAACGTCTAGCGGGGGGGCTTGATACGCAGTATTTT.

The J gene is TRBJ1-3, the V gene TRBV4-1; D gene uncertain. V was pared by 0 bases and J by 3 bases, with 9 bases between. CDR1 is MGHRA and CDR2 is YSYEKL in the germline V gene. This CDR3 has 15 amino acids. For the CDR3, the DNA is TGCGCCAGCAGCCAAGAATTGCAGTATGGAAACACCATATATTTT. Its protein product is CASSQELQYGNTIYF.

This clone has only one observation. This chain uses TRBV2 with TRBJ1-4; 8 bases fit TRBD1. The germline V gene encodes CDR1 SNHLY and CDR2 FYNNEI. V dropped 7 bases and J dropped 4; count of bases not matched to a gene: 2. The CDR3 extends over 13 amino acids. CDR3 loop: CASMGQVNEKLFF. The CDR3 region has the DNA TGTGCCAGCATGGGACAGGTTAATGAAAAACTGTTTTTT.

The chain uses TRBV28 and TRBJ2-5, with unresolved D. Between the trimmed V and J ends, which lost 6 bases and 5 bases, there was a span of 19 bases. Germline V gives CDR1 MDHEN, CDR2 SYDVKM. The CDR3 spans 15 residues. The CDR3 nucleotides read TGTGCCAGCAGCACCACCCACCGTCCGGGTGAGACCCAGTACTTC. Encoded protein: CASSTTHRPGETQYF.